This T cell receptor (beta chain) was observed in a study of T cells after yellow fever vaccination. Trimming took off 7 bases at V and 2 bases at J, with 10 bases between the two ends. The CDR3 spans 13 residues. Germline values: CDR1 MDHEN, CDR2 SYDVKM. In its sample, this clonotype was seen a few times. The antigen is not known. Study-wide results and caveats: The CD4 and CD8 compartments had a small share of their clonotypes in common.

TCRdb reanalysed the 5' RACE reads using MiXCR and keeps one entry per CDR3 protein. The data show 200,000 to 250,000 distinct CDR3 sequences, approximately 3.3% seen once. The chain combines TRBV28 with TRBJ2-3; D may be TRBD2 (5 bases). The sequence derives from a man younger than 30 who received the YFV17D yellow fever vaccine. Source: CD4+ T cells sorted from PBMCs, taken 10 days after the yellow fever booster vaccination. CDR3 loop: CASKLANTDTQYF. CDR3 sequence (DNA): TGTGCCAGCAAGCTAGCCAACACAGATACGCAGTATTTT.